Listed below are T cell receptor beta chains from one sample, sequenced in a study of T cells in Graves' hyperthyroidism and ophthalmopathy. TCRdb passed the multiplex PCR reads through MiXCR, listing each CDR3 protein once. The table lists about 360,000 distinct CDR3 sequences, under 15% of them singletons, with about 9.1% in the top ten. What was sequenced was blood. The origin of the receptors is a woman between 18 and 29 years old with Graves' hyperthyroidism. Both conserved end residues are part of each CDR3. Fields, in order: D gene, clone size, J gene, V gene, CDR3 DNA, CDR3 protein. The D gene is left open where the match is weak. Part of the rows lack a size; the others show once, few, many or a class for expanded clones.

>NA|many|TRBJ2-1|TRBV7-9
TGTGCCAGCAGCAGCCAAGGGGTCGGCTCCTACAATGAGCAGTTCTTC
CASSSQGVGSYNEQFF
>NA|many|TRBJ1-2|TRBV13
TGTGCCAGCAGCTTAGGGGGGGCCAGGTCTTCCTATGGCTACACCTTC
CASSLGGARSSYGYTF
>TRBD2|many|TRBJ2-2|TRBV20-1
TGCAGTGCTAGTTTCGCGGGAGGACCCACCGGGGAGCTGTTTTTT
CSASFAGGPTGELFF
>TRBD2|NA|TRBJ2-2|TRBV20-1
TGCAGTGCTAGAGATGCTAGCGGGTGGGGCACCGGGGAGCTGTTTTTT
CSARDASGWGTGELFF
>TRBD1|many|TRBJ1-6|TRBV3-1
TGTGCCAGCAGCCAGAGTGGACAGGGGAATTCACCCCTCCACTTT
CASSQSGQGNSPLHF
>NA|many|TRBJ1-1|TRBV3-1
TGTGCCAGCAGCCAAGATCTGGTAGTCTCTAAAGCTTTCTTT
CASSQDLVVSKAFF
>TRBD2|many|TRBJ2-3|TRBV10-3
TGTGCCATCACGGGGGGAGATGGGGCAGATACGCAGTATTTT
CAITGGDGADTQYF
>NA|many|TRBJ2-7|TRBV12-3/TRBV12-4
TGTGCCAGCACCGACAGATGGAGCGAGCAGTACTTC
CASTDRWSEQYF
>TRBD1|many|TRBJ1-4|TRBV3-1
TGTGCCAGCAGCTCGATCTTGGACAGGGGAGATGGGGGTGAAAAACTGTTTTTT
CASSSILDRGDGGEKLFF
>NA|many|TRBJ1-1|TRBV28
TGTGCCAGCAGTTTTAGTCCGCGCGAAGCTTTCTTT
CASSFSPREAFF
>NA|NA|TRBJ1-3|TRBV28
TGTGCCAGCAGTTTCCTCGAGGCCTTATCTGGAAACACCATATATTTT
CASSFLEALSGNTIYF
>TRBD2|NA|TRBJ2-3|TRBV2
TGTGCCAGCAAGCTGAAGACTAGCGGGGATACGCAGTATTTT
CASKLKTSGDTQYF
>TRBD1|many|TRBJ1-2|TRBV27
TGTGCCAGCAGCGGCGCCAGGGGGAGGGGCTATGGCTACACCTTC
CASSGARGRGYGYTF
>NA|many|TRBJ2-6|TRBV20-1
TGCAGTGTTGGGGACTCTGGGGCCAACGTCCTGACTTTC
CSVGDSGANVLTF
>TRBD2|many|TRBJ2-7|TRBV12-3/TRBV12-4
TGTGCCAGCAGTCCGGGACTAGCGAACGAGCAGTACTTC
CASSPGLANEQYF
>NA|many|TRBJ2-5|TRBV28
TGTGCCAGCAGGCGTGGGGGACAAGAGACCCAGTACTTC
CASRRGGQETQYF
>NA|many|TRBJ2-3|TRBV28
TGTGCCAGCAGTCCACCCTCGAGGATCACAGATACGCAGTATTTT
CASSPPSRITDTQYF
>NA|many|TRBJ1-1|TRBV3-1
TGTGCCAGCAGGCTGAGGGCAAACACTGAAGCTTTCTTT
CASRLRANTEAFF
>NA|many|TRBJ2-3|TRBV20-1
TGCAGTGCTAACCCAGGGGCAGATACGCAGTATTTT
CSANPGADTQYF
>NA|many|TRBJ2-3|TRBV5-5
TGTGCCAGCAGCGACGGACCCACAGATACGCAGTATTTT
CASSDGPTDTQYF
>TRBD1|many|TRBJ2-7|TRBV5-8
TGTGCCAGCAGCCTACAAGGGACAGGGAGCTACGAGCAGTACTTC
CASSLQGTGSYEQYF
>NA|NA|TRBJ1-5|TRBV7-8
TGTGCCAGCAGTCAAAGCCGGGACCAAACGCGGGCGCCCCAGCATTTT
CASSQSRDQTRAPQHF
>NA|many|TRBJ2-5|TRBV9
TGTGCCAGCAGCGTAGGGGGGCAAGAGACCCAGTACTTC
CASSVGGQETQYF
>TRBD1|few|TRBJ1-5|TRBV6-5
TGTGCCAGCAGTTTCGGGCCGATGGGACAGGGTGGTCAGCCCCAGCATTTT
CASSFGPMGQGGQPQHF
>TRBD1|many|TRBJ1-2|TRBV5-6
TGTGCCAGCAGAAGCGGACAGGGAGTACTTTGGGGCTACACCTTC
CASRSGQGVLWGYTF
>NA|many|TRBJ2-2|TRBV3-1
TGTGCCAGCGGAGGCCGACTACTCAACGGAGGCGGGGAGCTGTTTTTT
CASGGRLLNGGGELFF
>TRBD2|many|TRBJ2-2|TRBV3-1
TGTGCCAGCAGACGGACTAGCGGGAGCCCCGGGGAGCTGTTTTTT
CASRRTSGSPGELFF
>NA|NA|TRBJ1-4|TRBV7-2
TGTGCCAGCAGCTTTAGAACGTTGGAAAAACTGTTTTTT
CASSFRTLEKLFF
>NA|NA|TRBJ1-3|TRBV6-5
TGTGCCAGCAGTTACTCGATGGGGACGAAAGGAAACACCATATATTTT
CASSYSMGTKGNTIYF
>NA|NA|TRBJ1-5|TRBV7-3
TGTGCCAGCAGCTCCCCGGAGGGCTTAGGCGATCAGCCCCAGCATTTT
CASSSPEGLGDQPQHF
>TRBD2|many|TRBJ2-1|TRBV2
TGTGCCAGCACCAATAGACTAGCGGGAAACATCGCGGGGAATGAGCAGTTCTTC
CASTNRLAGNIAGNEQFF
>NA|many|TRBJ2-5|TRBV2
TGTGCCAGCAGTGAAGAGGGTAGGAGCCAAGAGACCCAGTACTTC
CASSEEGRSQETQYF
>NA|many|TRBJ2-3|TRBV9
TGTGCCAGCAGTACTTATAGCACAGATACGCAGTATTTT
CASSTYSTDTQYF
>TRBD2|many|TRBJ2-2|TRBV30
TGTGCCTGGAATCGAGCGGGAGGGCTCACCGGGGAGCTGTTTTTT
CAWNRAGGLTGELFF
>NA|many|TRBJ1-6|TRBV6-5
TGTGCCAGCAGTTATCAGGAAGGGACCCTCCACTTT
CASSYQEGTLHF
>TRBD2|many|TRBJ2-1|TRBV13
TGTGCCAGCAGCTGGGGACTAGCGGGAGGAAAGAATGAGCAGTTCTTC
CASSWGLAGGKNEQFF
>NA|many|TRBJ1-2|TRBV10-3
TGTGCCATAGGATACAGGGAAAACTATGGCTACACCTTC
CAIGYRENYGYTF
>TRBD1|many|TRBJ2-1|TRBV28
TGTGCCAGCAGTTCCTACAGGGGGCTTTTCTACAATGAGCAGTTCTTC
CASSSYRGLFYNEQFF
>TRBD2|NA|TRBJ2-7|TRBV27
TGTGCCAGCAGTTGGACTAGCGGTTCCTACGAGCAGTACTTC
CASSWTSGSYEQYF
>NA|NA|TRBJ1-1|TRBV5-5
TGTGCCAGCAGCCGGAGTTGGCCCCATGATGAAGCTTTCTTT
CASSRSWPHDEAFF
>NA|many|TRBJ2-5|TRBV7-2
TGTGCCAGCAGCTTAGGGGGTATGGAGACCCAGTACTTC
CASSLGGMETQYF
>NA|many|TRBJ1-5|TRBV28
TGTGCCAGCAGCCTTACCTCCGGGTCAAGCAATCAGCCCCAGCATTTT
CASSLTSGSSNQPQHF